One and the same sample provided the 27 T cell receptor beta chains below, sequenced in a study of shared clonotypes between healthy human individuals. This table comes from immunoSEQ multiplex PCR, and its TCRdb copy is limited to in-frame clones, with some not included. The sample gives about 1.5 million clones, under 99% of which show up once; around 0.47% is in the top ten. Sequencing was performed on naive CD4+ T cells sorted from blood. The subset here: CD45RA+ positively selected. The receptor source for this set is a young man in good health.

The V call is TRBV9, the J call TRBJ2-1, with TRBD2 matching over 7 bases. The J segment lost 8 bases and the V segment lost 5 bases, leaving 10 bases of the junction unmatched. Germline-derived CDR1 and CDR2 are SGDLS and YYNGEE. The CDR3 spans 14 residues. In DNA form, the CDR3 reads TGTGCCAGCAGTGAGACTAGCTTAGTCGATGAGCAGTTCTTC. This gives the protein CASSETSLVDEQFF.

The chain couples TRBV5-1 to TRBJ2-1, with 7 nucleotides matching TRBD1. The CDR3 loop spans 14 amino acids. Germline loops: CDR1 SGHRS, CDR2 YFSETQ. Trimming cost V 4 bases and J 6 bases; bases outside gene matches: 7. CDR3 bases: TGCGCCAGCAGCGCCGGGGACAGCCTCAATGAGCAGTTCTTC. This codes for CASSAGDSLNEQFF.

The CDR3 protein is CASSIVALAGSSTDTQYF. CDR3 in DNA: TGTGCCAGTAGTATAGTCGCGCTAGCGGGGTCTAGCACAGATACGCAGTATTTT. The rearrangement uses TRBV19 and TRBJ2-3; TRBD2 matches at 9 bases. J lost 0 bases, V lost 1 base, and 8 bases had no gene match. Germline CDR1 LNHDA, CDR2 SQIVND (reference sequence). The CDR3 is made up of 18 amino acids.

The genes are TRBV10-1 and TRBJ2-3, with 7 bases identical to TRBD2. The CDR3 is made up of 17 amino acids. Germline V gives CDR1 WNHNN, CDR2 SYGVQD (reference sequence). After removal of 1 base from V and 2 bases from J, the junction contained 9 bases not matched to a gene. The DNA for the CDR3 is TGCGCCAGCAGTGAGTGGGGTGGCGGGAGCACCACAGATACGCAGTATTTT. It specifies CASSEWGGGSTTDTQYF.

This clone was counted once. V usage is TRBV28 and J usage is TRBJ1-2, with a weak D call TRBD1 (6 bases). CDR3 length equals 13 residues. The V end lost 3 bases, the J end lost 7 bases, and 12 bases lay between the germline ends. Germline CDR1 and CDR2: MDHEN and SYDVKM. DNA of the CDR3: TGTGCCAGCAGTTTGGGGGGCACAGGTGGCTACACCTTC. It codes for CASSLGGTGGYTF.

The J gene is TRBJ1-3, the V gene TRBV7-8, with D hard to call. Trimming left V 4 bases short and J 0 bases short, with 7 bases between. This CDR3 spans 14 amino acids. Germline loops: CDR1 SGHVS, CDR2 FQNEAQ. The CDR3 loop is CASSSISSGNTIYF. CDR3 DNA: TGTGCCAGCAGCTCCATAAGCTCTGGAAACACCATATATTTT.

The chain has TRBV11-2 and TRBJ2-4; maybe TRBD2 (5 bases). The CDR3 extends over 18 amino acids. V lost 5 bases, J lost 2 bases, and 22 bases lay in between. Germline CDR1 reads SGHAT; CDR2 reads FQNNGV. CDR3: CASSPRRIEAGTKNIQYF. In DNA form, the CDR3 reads TGTGCCAGCAGCCCACGACGGATCGAGGCCGGGACCAAAAACATTCAGTACTTC.

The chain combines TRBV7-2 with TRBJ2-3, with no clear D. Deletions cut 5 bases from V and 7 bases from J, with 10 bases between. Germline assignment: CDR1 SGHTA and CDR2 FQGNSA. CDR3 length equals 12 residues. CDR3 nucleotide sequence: TGTGCCAGCAGCGCACTTTCCCATACGCAGTATTTT. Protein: CASSALSHTQYF.

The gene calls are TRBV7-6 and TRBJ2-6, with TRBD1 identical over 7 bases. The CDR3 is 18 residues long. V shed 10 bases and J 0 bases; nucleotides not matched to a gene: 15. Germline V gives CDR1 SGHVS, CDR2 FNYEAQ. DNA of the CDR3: TGTGCCATCTCCAGGGACAGAAATCTACTCTCTGGGGCCAACGTCCTGACTTTC. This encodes CAISRDRNLLSGANVLTF.

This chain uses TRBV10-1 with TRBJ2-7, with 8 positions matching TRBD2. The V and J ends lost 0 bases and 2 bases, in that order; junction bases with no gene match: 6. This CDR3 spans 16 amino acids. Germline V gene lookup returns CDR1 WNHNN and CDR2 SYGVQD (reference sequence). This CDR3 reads CASSESRAGETYEQYF. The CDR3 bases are TGCGCCAGCAGTGAGTCCCGAGCGGGAGAAACCTACGAGCAGTACTTC.

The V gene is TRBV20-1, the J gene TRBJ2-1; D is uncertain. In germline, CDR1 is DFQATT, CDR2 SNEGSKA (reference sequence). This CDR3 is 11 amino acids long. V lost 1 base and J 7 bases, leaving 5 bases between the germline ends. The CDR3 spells CSARGQNEQFF. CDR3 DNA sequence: TGCAGTGCTAGAGGTCAGAATGAGCAGTTCTTC.

The CDR3 region has the DNA TGTGCCATCCGCAGGGACACAGATACGCAGTATTTT. Its translation: CAIRRDTDTQYF. This chain connects TRBV10-3 to TRBJ2-3, with a tentative D call TRBD1 (5 bases). CDR3 length equals 12 residues. Germline loops: CDR1 ENHRY, CDR2 SYGVKD. V lost 8 bases, J lost 2 bases, and 8 bases lay in between.

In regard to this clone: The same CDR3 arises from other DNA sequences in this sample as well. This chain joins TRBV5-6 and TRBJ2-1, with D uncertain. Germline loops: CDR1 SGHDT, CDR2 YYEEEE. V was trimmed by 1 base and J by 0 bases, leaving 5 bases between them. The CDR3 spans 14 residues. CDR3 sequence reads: CASSLWSSYNEQFF. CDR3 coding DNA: TGTGCCAGCAGCTTGTGGAGCTCCTACAATGAGCAGTTCTTC.

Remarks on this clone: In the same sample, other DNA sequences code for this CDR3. This CDR3 is CASSLSSDTQYF. CDR3 nucleotides: TGCGCCAGCAGCTTGAGCTCAGATACGCAGTATTTT. V and J are TRBV5-1 and TRBJ2-3; D is unresolved. Trimming shortened V by 1 base and J by 4 bases, and 4 bases separated the two germline ends. This CDR3 comprises 12 residues. The germline V gene encodes CDR1 SGHRS and CDR2 YFSETQ.

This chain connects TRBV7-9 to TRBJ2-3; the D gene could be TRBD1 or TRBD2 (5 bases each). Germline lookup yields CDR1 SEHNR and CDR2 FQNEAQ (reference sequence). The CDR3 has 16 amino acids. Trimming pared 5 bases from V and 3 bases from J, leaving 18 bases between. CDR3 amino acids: CASSPKGGTGTDTQYF. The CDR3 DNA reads TGTGCCAGCAGCCCTAAAGGTGGGACGGGGACAGATACGCAGTATTTT.

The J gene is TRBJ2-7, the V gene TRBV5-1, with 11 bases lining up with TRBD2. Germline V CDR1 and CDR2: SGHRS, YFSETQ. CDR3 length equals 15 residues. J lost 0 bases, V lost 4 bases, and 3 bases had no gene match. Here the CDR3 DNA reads TGCGCCAGCAGCCGTACTAGCGGGGGCTCCTACGAGCAGTACTTC. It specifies CASSRTSGGSYEQYF.

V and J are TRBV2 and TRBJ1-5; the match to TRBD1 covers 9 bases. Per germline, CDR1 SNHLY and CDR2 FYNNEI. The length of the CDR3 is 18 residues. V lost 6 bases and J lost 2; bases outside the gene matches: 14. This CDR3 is CASRSRTGGGLGNQPQHF. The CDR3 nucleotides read TGTGCCAGCAGATCGAGAACAGGGGGCGGGTTGGGCAATCAGCCCCAGCATTTT. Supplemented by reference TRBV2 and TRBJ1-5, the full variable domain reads EPEVTQTPSHQVTQMGQEVILRCVPISNHLYFYWYRQILGQKVEFLVSFYNNEISEKSEIFDDQFSVERPDGSNFTLKIRSTKLEDSAMYFCASRSRTGGGLGNQPQHFGDGTRLSIL.

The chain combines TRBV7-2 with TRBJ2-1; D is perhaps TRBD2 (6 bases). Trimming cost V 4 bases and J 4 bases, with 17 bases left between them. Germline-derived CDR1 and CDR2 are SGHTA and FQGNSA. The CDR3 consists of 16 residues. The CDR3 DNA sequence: TGTGCCAGCAGCTCTCTTGGCGGGAACACTTACAATGAGCAGTTCTTC. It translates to CASSSLGGNTYNEQFF.

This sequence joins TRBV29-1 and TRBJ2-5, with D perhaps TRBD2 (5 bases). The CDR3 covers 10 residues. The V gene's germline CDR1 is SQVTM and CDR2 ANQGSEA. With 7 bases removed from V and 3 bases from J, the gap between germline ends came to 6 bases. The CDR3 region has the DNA TGCAGCGCCGGGAAAGAGACCCAGTACTTC. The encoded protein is CSAGKETQYF.

CDR3 in amino acids: CASSGTGGSDGYTF. The CDR3, as DNA: TGTGCCAGCAGTGGGACAGGGGGCTCCGATGGCTACACCTTC. The chain uses TRBV28 and TRBJ1-2, with 12 bases matching TRBD1. Germline assignment: CDR1 MDHEN and CDR2 SYDVKM. This CDR3 has 14 amino acids. With V trimmed by 5 bases and J by 6 bases, 4 bases remained unmatched.

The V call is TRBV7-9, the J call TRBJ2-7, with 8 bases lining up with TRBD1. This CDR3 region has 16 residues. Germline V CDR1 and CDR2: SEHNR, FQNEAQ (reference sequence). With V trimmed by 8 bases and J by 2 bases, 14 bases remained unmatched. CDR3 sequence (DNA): TGTGCCAGCGGGAGACGTGGACAGGGCCTAACCTACGAGCAGTACTTC. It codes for CASGRRGQGLTYEQYF. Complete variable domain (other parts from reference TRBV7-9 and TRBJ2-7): DTGVSQNPRHKITKRGQNVTFRCDPISEHNRLYWYRQTLGQGPEFLTYFQNEAQLEKSRLLSDRFSAERPKGSFSTLEIQRTEQGDSAMYLCASGRRGQGLTYEQYFGPGTRLTVT.

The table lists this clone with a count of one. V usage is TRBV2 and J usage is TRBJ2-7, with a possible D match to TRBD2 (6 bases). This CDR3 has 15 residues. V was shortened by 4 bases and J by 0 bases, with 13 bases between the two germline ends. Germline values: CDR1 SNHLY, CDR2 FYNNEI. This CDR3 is CASSASGLSSYEQYF. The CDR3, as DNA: TGTGCCAGCAGTGCGAGCGGGTTAAGCTCCTACGAGCAGTACTTC.

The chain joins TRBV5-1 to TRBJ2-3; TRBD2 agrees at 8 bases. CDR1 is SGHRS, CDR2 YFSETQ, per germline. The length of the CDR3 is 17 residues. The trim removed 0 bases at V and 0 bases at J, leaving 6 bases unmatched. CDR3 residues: CASSLVAGGPSTDTQYF. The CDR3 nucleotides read TGCGCCAGCAGCTTGGTGGCGGGAGGCCCTAGCACAGATACGCAGTATTTT.

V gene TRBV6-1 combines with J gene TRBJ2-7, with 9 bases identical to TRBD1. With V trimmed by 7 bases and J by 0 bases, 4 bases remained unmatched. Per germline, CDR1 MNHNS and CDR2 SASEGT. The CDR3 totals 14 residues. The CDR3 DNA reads TGTGCCAGCACTACGGACAGGGGCTCCTACGAGCAGTACTTC. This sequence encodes CASTTDRGSYEQYF.

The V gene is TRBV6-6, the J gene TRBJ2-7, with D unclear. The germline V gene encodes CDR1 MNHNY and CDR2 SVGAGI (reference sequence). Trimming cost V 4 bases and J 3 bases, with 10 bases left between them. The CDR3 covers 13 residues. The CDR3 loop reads CASSLLTDYEQYF. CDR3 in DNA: TGTGCCAGCAGTTTGTTGACGGACTACGAGCAGTACTTC.

In nucleotides, the CDR3 is TGTGCCACCAGCAGTCACAGGGTCTGGCGCCAGCATTTT. Its protein is CATSSHRVWRQHF. The rearrangement joins TRBV15 to TRBJ1-5, with D possibly TRBD1 on 6 matching bases. Per the germline V gene, CDR1 is LNHNV and CDR2 is YYDKDF (reference sequence). The CDR3 is 13 amino acids. The V and J ends lost 3 bases and 12 bases respectively, with 15 bases between them.

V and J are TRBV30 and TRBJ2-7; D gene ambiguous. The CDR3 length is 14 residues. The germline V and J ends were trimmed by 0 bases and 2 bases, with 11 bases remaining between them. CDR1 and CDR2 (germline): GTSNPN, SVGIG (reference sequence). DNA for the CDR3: TGTGCCTGGAGTGTAATGGACGGAGCCTACGAGCAGTACTTC. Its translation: CAWSVMDGAYEQYF.